This passage covers 20 T cell receptor beta chains from one sample sequenced in a study of blood T cell repertoires in COVID-19. Measured with immunoSEQ multiplex PCR; TCRdb has only the in-frame clones, and not every one. There are roughly 170,000 clones in the sample; less than 85% occur only once, and about 3% lies in the top ten. The material sequenced was peripheral blood. Source of these receptors: a woman of 80 years or more with acute or convalescent COVID-19.

Only a few counts were recorded for this clone. This sequence joins TRBV10-3 and TRBJ1-2, with 9 bases fitting TRBD1. Unmatched junction bases numbered 8, after V lost 4 bases and J lost 5 bases. Germline assignment: CDR1 ENHRY and CDR2 SYGVKD. The CDR3 consists of 15 residues. The CDR3 nucleotides are TGTGCCATCAGTGGCGGGGACAGGGTGGCGTATGGCTACACCTTC. This sequence encodes CAISGGDRVAYGYTF.

The V and J genes are TRBV29-1 and TRBJ2-7, with D perhaps matching TRBD2 (5 bases). Trimming removed 4 bases at V and 4 bases at J, with 8 bases between. The CDR3 runs to 11 residues. In germline, CDR1 is SQVTM, CDR2 ANQGSEA. CDR3 nucleotides: TGCAGCGTTGGGGAGCTATACGAGCAGTACTTC. Protein product: CSVGELYEQYF.

The chain carries TRBV21-1 and TRBJ1-6; TRBD1, the table's D call, lacks a check against the DNA. TRBV21-1 is given as a pseudogene. This CDR3 region has 17 residues. CDR3: CASSSKTGTGNNSPLHF. CDR3 sequence (DNA): TGTGCCAGCAGCTCCAAAACCGGGACAGGGAATAATTCACCCCTCCACTTT.

The rearrangement joins TRBV14 to TRBJ2-1, with 9 nucleotides matching TRBD2. CDR1 is SGHDN, CDR2 FVKESK, per germline. The CDR3 has 18 amino acids. Trimming at V came to 0 bases and at J to 2 bases, leaving 8 bases not matched to a gene. The CDR3 protein is CASSQDEWREGTYNEQFF. CDR3 sequence (DNA): TGTGCCAGCAGCCAAGATGAATGGCGGGAGGGCACCTACAATGAGCAGTTCTTC.

The rearrangement joins TRBV3-1 (or the pseudogene TRBV3-2) to TRBJ1-6; D not certain. The CDR3 consists of 15 residues. The V gene lost 0 bases and the J gene lost 4 bases, with 7 bases spanning the gap. Per the germline V gene, CDR1 is LGHDT and CDR2 is YNNKEL (reference sequence). The CDR3 DNA is TGTGCCAGCAGCCAAGACTTTCAGTATAATTCACCCCTCCACTTT. It codes for CASSQDFQYNSPLHF.

This clone showed up just once. The V and J genes are TRBV19 and TRBJ2-1, with 7 bases aligning to TRBD1. Germline lookup yields CDR1 LNHDA and CDR2 SQIVND (reference sequence). This CDR3 is 23 amino acids long. Trimming cost V 7 bases and J 0 bases; bases outside gene matches: 30. Here the CDR3 reads CASTPREGARSFFQAVSYNEQFF. Here the CDR3 DNA reads TGTGCCAGTACCCCCCGTGAGGGGGCCCGGTCCTTTTTTCAGGCGGTCTCCTACAATGAGCAGTTCTTC.

This chain links TRBV6-2 or TRBV6-3 with TRBJ1-5; no reliable D call. Germline V lookup: CDR1 MNHEY, CDR2 SVGEGT. The length of the CDR3 is 16 residues. Trimming removed 5 bases from V and 1 base from J, with 15 bases in between. CDR3 sequence (DNA): TGTGCCAGCAGTACTACGACCTTTACAAGCAATCAGCCCCAGCATTTT. Its translation is CASSTTTFTSNQPQHF.

The chain couples TRBV29-1 to TRBJ1-1; D gene uncertain. Germline CDR1 SQVTM, CDR2 ANQGSEA. The CDR3 covers 14 residues. V was shortened by 5 bases and J by 4 bases, with 17 bases between the two germline ends. CDR3 DNA: TGCAGCGTTACGAGGGCGCGAGTGGGCACTGAAGCTTTCTTT. Protein product: CSVTRARVGTEAFF.

This clone was observed a handful of times. The V and J genes are TRBV2 and TRBJ2-7; 9 positions match TRBD2. The CDR3 spans 15 residues. Germline V lookup: CDR1 SNHLY, CDR2 FYNNEI. The trim removed 6 bases at V and 6 bases at J, leaving 12 bases unmatched. The CDR3 DNA sequence: TGTGCCAGCAGCCTTGGGGCTAGCGGGAAATTCGAGCAGTACTTC. It yields the protein CASSLGASGKFEQYF.

This clone was detected a few times. The rearrangement links TRBV28 to TRBJ2-3; 8 positions match TRBD2. Germline V gene data show CDR1 as MDHEN and CDR2 as SYDVKM. The CDR3 sequence is 15 residues long. Trimming removed 6 bases from V and 8 bases from J; junction bases left unmatched: 13. The CDR3: CASSPRLASRGTQYF. CDR3 coding DNA: TGTGCCAGCAGCCCAAGACTAGCGAGCCGCGGTACGCAGTATTTT.

CDR3 in amino acids: CASSRGQGDSGGELFF. The CDR3 DNA reads TGTGCCAGCAGCCGCGGACAGGGGGATAGTGGCGGGGAGCTGTTTTTT. This rearrangement joins TRBV3-1 (or the pseudogene TRBV3-2) to TRBJ2-2, with 10 nucleotides matching TRBD1. With V trimmed by 4 bases and J by 7 bases, 9 bases remained unmatched. The CDR3 runs 16 residues. From germline, CDR1 is LGHDT and CDR2 YNNKEL (reference sequence).

The chain carries TRBV27 and TRBJ2-3, with 9 bases aligning to TRBD1. The CDR3 covers 16 residues. After removal of 5 bases from V and 2 bases from J, the junction contained 8 bases not matched to a gene. The germline V gene encodes CDR1 MNHEY and CDR2 SMNVEV (reference sequence). The CDR3 loop reads CASSTRTGDFTDTQYF. In nucleotides, the CDR3 is TGTGCCAGCAGTACACGGACAGGGGACTTCACAGATACGCAGTATTTT.

The rearrangement uses TRBV2 and TRBJ1-4, with 9 positions matching TRBD1. The V gene's germline CDR1 is SNHLY and CDR2 FYNNEI. The CDR3 extends over 15 amino acids. V shed 1 base, J shed 7 bases, and the junction held 4 bases outside the gene matches. The CDR3 DNA sequence: TGTGCCAGCAGTGAAGGCTACAGGGGGCCTGAAAAACTGTTTTTT. Protein sequence: CASSEGYRGPEKLFF.

There are many counts of this clone. This chain uses TRBV28 with TRBJ2-3; 7 bases are shared with TRBD1. CDR1 is MDHEN, CDR2 SYDVKM, per germline. The ends lost 5 bases at V and 1 base at J; junction bases unmatched: 15. The CDR3 length is 18 residues. CDR3 bases: TGTGCCAGCAGTGCCCTCACCTACAGGGGTCTTGGCACAGATACGCAGTATTTT. It specifies CASSALTYRGLGTDTQYF.

V usage is TRBV29-1 and J usage is TRBJ1-5, with D possibly matching TRBD1 (5 bases). V lost 5 bases and J lost 6, with 14 bases in between. In germline, CDR1 is SQVTM, CDR2 ANQGSEA. This CDR3 region has 13 residues. CDR3 bases: TGCAGCGTTAACGGGCAGGGAGGTCAGCCCCAGCATTTT. The encoded protein is CSVNGQGGQPQHF. The variable domain in full, completed from reference TRBV29-1 and TRBJ1-5, reads SAVISQKPSRDICQRGTSLTIQCQVDSQVTMMFWYRQQPGQSLTLIATANQGSEATYESGFVIDKFPISRPNLTFSTLTVSNMSPEDSSIYLCSVNGQGGQPQHFGDGTRLSIL.

This chain joins TRBV2 and TRBJ2-2, with D hard to call. Per germline, CDR1 SNHLY and CDR2 FYNNEI. The CDR3 totals 11 residues. The ends were cut back, 7 bases at V and 8 bases at J, with 8 bases in the middle. For the CDR3, the DNA is TGTGCCAGCACTCGAACAGGGGAGCTGTTTTTT. This codes for CASTRTGELFF.

The CDR3 nucleotides read TGTGCCAGCATCCTAGGAGGGCTGAGGAACACCATATATTTT. Translated, it gives CASILGGLRNTIYF. The rearrangement links TRBV6-6 to TRBJ1-3, with no clear D. Germline CDR1 is MNHNY and CDR2 is SVGAGI (reference sequence). V dropped 7 bases and J dropped 7 bases, with 17 bases sitting between them. The CDR3 has 14 residues.

The V call is TRBV10-2, the J call TRBJ2-6, with TRBD1 matching over 9 bases. From germline, CDR1 is WSHSY and CDR2 SAAADI. The CDR3 is 17 residues long. The trim removed 1 base at V and 0 bases at J, leaving 1 base unmatched. CDR3 in amino acids: CASSEWDRVSGANVLTF. CDR3 coding DNA: TGCGCCAGCAGTGAGTGGGACAGGGTCTCTGGGGCCAACGTCCTGACTTTC.

The chain links TRBV7-2 to TRBJ2-7, with a possible D match to TRBD2 (6 bases). Trimming shortened V by 5 bases and J by 8 bases, and 16 bases separated the two germline ends. The CDR3 sequence is 13 residues long. Germline V gene lookup returns CDR1 SGHTA and CDR2 FQGNSA. CDR3 nucleotides: TGTGCCAGCAGCCGGGGGAAGGGACGGAAGCAGTACTTC. Its protein product is CASSRGKGRKQYF.

This clone has just a few counts. V usage is TRBV7-2 and J usage is TRBJ1-1, with D uncertain. Trimming stripped 5 bases from V and 4 bases from J, with 11 bases between. This CDR3 region has 13 residues. The germline gives CDR1 SGHTA, CDR2 FQGNSA. CDR3 in amino acids: CASSVDEGTEAFF. For the CDR3, the DNA is TGTGCCAGCAGCGTTGACGAGGGCACTGAAGCTTTCTTT. The full variable domain, completed using reference TRBV7-2 and TRBJ1-1, is GAGVSQSPSNKVTEKGKDVELRCDPISGHTALYWYRQSLGQGLEFLIYFQGNSAPDKSGLPSDRFSAERTGGSVSTLTIQRTQQEDSAVYLCASSVDEGTEAFFGQGTRLTVV.